This passage covers 24 T cell receptor beta chains from one sample sequenced in a study of OX40 agonist ivuxolimab in advanced cancers. The assay was immunoSEQ multiplex PCR, and TCRdb's table has in-frame clones only and misses some. This repertoire shows some 40,000 clones, 80% to 85% found once; its top ten account for over 7.5%. The source was CD4+ or CD8+ T cells sorted from blood, collected in a trial of the OX40 agonist ivuxolimab. The source of these receptors is an adult with an advanced solid tumor such as melanoma, head and neck, liver or kidney cancer.

The chain combines TRBV7-2 with TRBJ2-1; D is undetermined. Between the trimmed V and J ends, which lost 3 bases and 8 bases, there was a span of 14 bases. The V gene's germline CDR1 is SGHTA and CDR2 FQGNSA. This CDR3 has 14 residues. This chain's CDR3 is CASSFQGLLDEQFF. CDR3 coding DNA: TGTGCCAGCAGCTTCCAAGGTCTCCTAGATGAGCAGTTCTTC.

The sample holds one count of this clone. The CDR3: CASSVGLAGELFF. DNA for the CDR3: TGTGCCAGCAGCGTAGGATTGGCCGGGGAGCTGTTTTTT. The chain links TRBV9 to TRBJ2-2, with D unclear. The CDR3 sequence is 13 residues long. V was pared by 0 bases and J by 6 bases, with 6 bases between. Germline V gives CDR1 SGDLS, CDR2 YYNGEE.

The CDR3 bases are TGTGCCAGCTCACCTTCACAGGGAGTCTATGGCTACACCTTC. It is translated as CASSPSQGVYGYTF. This chain links TRBV18 with TRBJ1-2, with a weak D call TRBD1 (6 bases). V lost 3 bases and J 4 bases, leaving 12 bases between the germline ends. Germline V gene lookup returns CDR1 KGHSH and CDR2 LQKENI. This CDR3 is 14 amino acids long.

The genes are TRBV5-4 and TRBJ1-2, with TRBD1 identical over 10 bases. Looked up from germline, CDR1 is SGHNT and CDR2 is YYREEE (reference sequence). The ends lost 0 bases at V and 4 bases at J; junction bases unmatched: 9. The CDR3 consists of 17 residues. The CDR3 is CASSLVRQGAMGYGYTF. The CDR3 DNA sequence: TGTGCCAGCAGCTTGGTGAGACAGGGGGCAATGGGCTATGGCTACACCTTC.

The V gene is TRBV5-8, the J gene TRBJ1-5; D remains unclear. Trimming took off 1 base at V and 0 bases at J, with 17 bases between the two ends. This CDR3 region has 18 residues. Germline V CDR1 and CDR2: SGHTS, YDEGEE. The CDR3 region has the DNA TGTGCCAGCAGCTTGAGCCTAGGTCCTATGTTTAGCAATCAGCCCCAGCATTTT. Residues: CASSLSLGPMFSNQPQHF. Based on the CDR3 plus reference TRBV5-8 and TRBJ1-5, the full variable domain is EAGVTQSPTHLIKTRGQQATLRCSPISGHTSVYWYQQALGLGLQFLLWYDEGEERNRGNFPPRFSGRQFPNYSSELNVNALELEDSALYLCASSLSLGPMFSNQPQHFGDGTRLSIL.

The chain joins TRBV7-9 to TRBJ1-3; possibly TRBD1 for D (6 bases). Germline loops: CDR1 SEHNR, CDR2 FQNEAQ (reference sequence). V gave up 5 bases and J gave up 0 bases, with 17 bases separating them. This CDR3 is built from 17 residues. DNA of the CDR3: TGTGCCAGCAGCATGCAAGGGGGGCCAAGCTCTGGAAACACCATATATTTT. It translates to CASSMQGGPSSGNTIYF.

This chain uses TRBV27 with TRBJ1-4, with TRBD1 as a possible D gene (6 bases). The V and J ends lost 0 bases and 8 bases respectively, with 13 bases between them. There are 15 residues in the CDR3. Per the germline V gene, CDR1 is MNHEY and CDR2 is SMNVEV (reference sequence). Written as DNA, the CDR3 is TGTGCCAGCAGTTTATCTGGGGGCGAGGGGGAAAAACTGTTTTTT. Protein sequence: CASSLSGGEGEKLFF.

The sample holds a few counts of this clone. This rearrangement joins TRBV7-8 to TRBJ2-7, with no clear D. Germline V gene lookup returns CDR1 SGHVS and CDR2 FQNEAQ. With 0 bases removed from V and 6 bases from J, the gap between germline ends came to 12 bases. CDR3 length equals 14 residues. In nucleotides, the CDR3 is TGTGCCAGCAGCTTAGCGCCCAGAATAAGCGAGCAGTACTTC. Translation gives CASSLAPRISEQYF.

The chain combines TRBV4-2 with TRBJ2-3; D remains unclear. This CDR3 spans 13 amino acids. Germline CDR1 reads LGHNA; CDR2 reads YNFKEQ. The germline V and J ends were trimmed by 0 bases and 4 bases, with 5 bases remaining between them. The CDR3 nucleotides are TGTGCCAGCAGCCAAGATCTGGCAGATACGCAGTATTTT. It is translated as CASSQDLADTQYF.

With regard to this clone: A junction end diverges from the germline sequence, so it may reflect a read error. V gene TRBV2 combines with J gene TRBJ1-1, with D hard to call. Germline V CDR1 and CDR2: SNHLY, FYNNEI. CDR3 length equals 13 residues. CDR3 nucleotide sequence: TGTGCCAGCGGTGAAACTATGAACACTGAAGCTTTCTTT. It translates to CASGETMNTEAFF.

This clone is medium-sized within its sample. J is TRBJ1-3 and V is TRBV2; tentatively, D is TRBD1 (6 bases). V lost 8 bases and J lost 4, with 18 bases in between. Germline values: CDR1 SNHLY, CDR2 FYNNEI. The CDR3 runs 15 residues. This CDR3 is CASQDQGRGGNTIYF. The CDR3, as DNA: TGTGCCAGCCAGGATCAGGGGCGAGGAGGAAACACCATATATTTT.

This chain joins TRBV5-5 and TRBJ2-7; 7 bases map to TRBD2. The trim removed 0 bases at V and 5 bases at J, leaving 8 bases unmatched. The CDR3 spans 15 residues. CDR1 and CDR2 from the germline V gene are SGHKS and YYEKEE (reference sequence). The CDR3 nucleotides are TGTGCCAGCAGCTTGGATGACGGGAGGTGGAACGAGCAGTACTTC. It specifies CASSLDDGRWNEQYF.

This clone was detected once. The gene calls are TRBV18 and TRBJ2-6; no clear D. V lost 3 bases and J lost 0, with 12 bases in between. CDR3 length: 17 residues. CDR1 and CDR2 (germline): KGHSH, LQKENI. The CDR3 DNA reads TGTGCCAGCTCACCGGGGAACTTTTTCTCTGGGGCCAACGTCCTGACTTTC. It specifies CASSPGNFFSGANVLTF.

This clone was detected once. J is TRBJ2-5 and V is TRBV5-1; unclear D gene. Between the trimmed V and J ends, which lost 0 bases and 5 bases, there was a span of 11 bases. Germline loops: CDR1 SGHRS, CDR2 YFSETQ. CDR3 length: 14 residues. CDR3 protein: CASSLAQVGETQYF. As DNA, the CDR3 is TGCGCCAGCAGCTTGGCCCAGGTTGGTGAGACCCAGTACTTC.

The gene calls are TRBV9 and TRBJ2-3; 14 bases line up with TRBD2. The CDR3 runs 15 residues. CDR1 and CDR2 from the germline V gene are SGDLS and YYNGEE. V trimming: 2 bases; J trimming: 9 bases; junction bases outside the gene matches: 5. The chain's CDR3 is CASSVGTSGRSTQYF. The CDR3 DNA follows: TGTGCCAGCAGCGTTGGGACTAGCGGGAGATCGACGCAGTATTTT.

This chain joins TRBV11-2 and TRBJ2-3; D unresolved. The CDR3 length is 14 residues. V was clipped by 5 bases and J by 8 bases, with 17 bases between them. The germline V gene encodes CDR1 SGHAT and CDR2 FQNNGV. CDR3 region: CASSPPPLSATQYF. The CDR3 region has the DNA TGTGCCAGCAGCCCCCCCCCTTTGTCGGCTACGCAGTATTTT. The full variable domain, completed using reference TRBV11-2 and TRBJ2-3, is EAGVAQSPRYKIIEKRQSVAFWCNPISGHATLYWYQQILGQGPKLLIQFQNNGVVDDSQLPKDRFSAERLKGVDSTLKIQPAKLEDSAVYLCASSPPPLSATQYFGPGTRLTVL.

This chain joins TRBV28 and TRBJ2-1; D ambiguous. This CDR3 is 11 amino acids long. Trimming left V 7 bases short and J 3 bases short, with 4 bases between. Germline CDR1 is MDHEN and CDR2 is SYDVKM. The CDR3, as DNA: TGTGCCAGCACCTTCTACAATGAGCAGTTCTTC. Residues: CASTFYNEQFF.

V is TRBV19 and J is TRBJ2-7, with 7 bases matching TRBD1. The junction had 2 bases not matched to a gene; V was cut back by 5 bases and J by 4 bases. This CDR3 has 12 residues. Germline CDR1 and CDR2: LNHDA and SQIVND (reference sequence). The DNA for the CDR3 is TGTGCCAGTAGTCAGGACAGGTACGAGCAGTACTTC. The encoded protein is CASSQDRYEQYF.

This clone appeared once. This chain links TRBV10-1 with TRBJ2-2, with D tentatively TRBD2 (6 bases). The ends were cut back, 3 bases at V and 1 base at J, with 18 bases in the middle. Germline CDR1 and CDR2: WNHNN and SYGVQD (reference sequence). The CDR3 totals 18 residues. CDR3 DNA sequence: TGCGCCAGCAGTGAAGGTAGCGGACCAAAGGGGAACACCGGGGAGCTGTTTTTT. This sequence encodes CASSEGSGPKGNTGELFF.

The CDR3 sequence: CASSLAGPGELFF. The CDR3 DNA is TGTGCCAGCAGCTTAGCAGGGCCCGGGGAGCTGTTTTTT. The rearrangement joins TRBV7-6 to TRBJ2-2; D gene uncertain. This CDR3 has 13 amino acids. With 0 bases removed from V and 6 bases from J, the gap between germline ends came to 5 bases. Germline CDR1 reads SGHVS; CDR2 reads FNYEAQ.

A few counts support this clone. The rearrangement uses TRBV30 and TRBJ1-2; 9 bases agree with TRBD1. Germline CDR1 GTSNPN, CDR2 SVGIG (reference sequence). The trim removed 8 bases at V and 8 bases at J, leaving 9 bases unmatched. CDR3 length: 12 amino acids. The CDR3 loop is CARGTGHEGYTF. DNA of the CDR3: TGTGCCCGAGGGACAGGGCACGAAGGCTACACCTTC. The entire variable domain, with the rest obtained from reference TRBV30 and TRBJ1-2, is as follows: SQTIHQWPATLVQPVGSPLSLECTVEGTSNPNLYWYRQAAGRGLQLLFYSVGIGQISSEVPQNLSASRPQDRQFILSSKKLLLSDSGFYLCARGTGHEGYTFGSGTRLTVV.

In DNA, the CDR3 is TGTGCTAGTGGTAGGGACGGGGGGCACGAGCAGTACTTC. It translates to CASGRDGGHEQYF. The J gene is TRBJ2-7, the V gene TRBV12-5; D is perhaps TRBD2 (7 bases). Germline CDR1 is LGHNT and CDR2 is FRNRAP. The CDR3 sequence is 13 residues long. Trimming took off 5 bases at V and 5 bases at J, with 13 bases between the two ends.

The chain links TRBV5-5 to TRBJ1-4; 7 bases map to TRBD1. J gave up 4 bases and V 3 bases, and 6 bases lay outside the gene matches. The germline V gene encodes CDR1 SGHKS and CDR2 YYEKEE (reference sequence). This CDR3 spans 15 amino acids. The CDR3 protein is CASSSSRGGNEKLFF. CDR3 sequence (DNA): TGTGCCAGCAGCTCATCCAGGGGGGGTAATGAAAAACTGTTTTTT. Drawing the rest from reference TRBV5-5 and TRBJ1-4, the complete variable domain is DAGVTQSPTHLIKTRGQQVTLRCSPISGHKSVSWYQQVLGQGPQFIFQYYEKEERGRGNFPDRFSARQFPNYSSELNVNALLLGDSALYLCASSSSRGGNEKLFFGSGTQLSVL.

The chain combines TRBV11-1 with TRBJ2-5, with D possibly being TRBD1 (5 bases). The DNA end is more similar to TRBJ2-7, so the J call may be wrong. This CDR3 spans 14 amino acids. Germline V CDR1 and CDR2: SGHAT, FQDESV (reference sequence). The CDR3 sequence is CASSLSRGSYEQYF. In DNA form, the CDR3 reads TGTGCCAGCAGCTTAAGTAGGGGTTCCTACGAGCAGTACTTC.